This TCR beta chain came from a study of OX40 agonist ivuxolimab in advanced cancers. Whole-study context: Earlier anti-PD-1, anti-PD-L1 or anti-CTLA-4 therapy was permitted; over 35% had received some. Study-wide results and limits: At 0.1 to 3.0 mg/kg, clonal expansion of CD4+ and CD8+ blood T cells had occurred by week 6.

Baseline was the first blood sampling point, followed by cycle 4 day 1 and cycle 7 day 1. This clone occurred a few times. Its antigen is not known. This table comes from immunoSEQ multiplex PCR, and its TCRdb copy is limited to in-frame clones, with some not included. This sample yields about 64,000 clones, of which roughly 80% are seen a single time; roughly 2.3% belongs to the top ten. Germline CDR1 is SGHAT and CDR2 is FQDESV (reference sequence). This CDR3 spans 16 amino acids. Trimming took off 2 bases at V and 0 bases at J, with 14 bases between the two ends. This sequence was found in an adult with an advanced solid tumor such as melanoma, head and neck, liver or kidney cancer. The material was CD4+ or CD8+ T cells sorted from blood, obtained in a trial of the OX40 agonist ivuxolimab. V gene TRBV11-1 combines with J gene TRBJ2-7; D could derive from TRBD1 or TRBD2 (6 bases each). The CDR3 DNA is TGTGCCAGCAGCTTACTTGACGGGGGCAGCTCCTACGAGCAGTACTTC. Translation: CASSLLDGGSSYEQYF.